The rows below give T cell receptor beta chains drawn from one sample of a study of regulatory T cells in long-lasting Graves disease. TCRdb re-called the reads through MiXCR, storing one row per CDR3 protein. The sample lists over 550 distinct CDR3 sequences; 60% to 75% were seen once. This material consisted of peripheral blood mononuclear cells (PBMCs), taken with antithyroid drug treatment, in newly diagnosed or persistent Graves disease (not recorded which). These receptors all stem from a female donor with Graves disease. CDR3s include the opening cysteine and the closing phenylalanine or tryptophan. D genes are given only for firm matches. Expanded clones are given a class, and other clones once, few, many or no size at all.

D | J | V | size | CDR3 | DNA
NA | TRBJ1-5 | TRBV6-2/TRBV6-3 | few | CASSYSRVAQPQHF | TGTGCCAGCAGTTACTCGAGGGTGGCTCAGCCCCAGCATTTT
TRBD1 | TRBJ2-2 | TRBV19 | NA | CASSMETGENTGELFF | TGTGCCAGTAGTATGGAGACAGGGGAGAACACCGGGGAGCTGTTTTTT
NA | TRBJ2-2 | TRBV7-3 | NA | CASSLIGANTGELFF | TGTGCCAGCAGCTTAATAGGTGCGAACACCGGGGAGCTGTTTTTT
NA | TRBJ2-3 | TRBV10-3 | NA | CAISGKDFVAIPDTQYF | TGTGCCATCAGTGGGAAGGACTTTGTAGCGATTCCAGATACGCAGTATTTT
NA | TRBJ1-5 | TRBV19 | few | CASSIDRGAWQPQHF | TGTGCCAGTAGTATAGATAGGGGGGCTTGGCAGCCCCAGCATTTT
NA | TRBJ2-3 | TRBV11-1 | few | CASSLEGRDKSTDTQYF | TGTGCCAGCAGCTTAGAGGGACGGGACAAGAGCACAGATACGCAGTATTTT
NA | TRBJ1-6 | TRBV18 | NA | CASSPNTGSSYNSPLHF | TGTGCCAGCTCACCCAACACCGGGAGCTCCTATAATTCACCCCTCCACTTT
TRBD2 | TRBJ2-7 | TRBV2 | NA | CASSEVSTSGLNYEQYF | TGTGCCAGCAGTGAAGTCTCTACTAGCGGGCTCAACTACGAGCAGTACTTC
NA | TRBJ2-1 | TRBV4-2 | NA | CASSQALGSYNEQFF | TGTGCCAGCAGCCAAGCCTTAGGTTCCTACAATGAGCAGTTCTTC
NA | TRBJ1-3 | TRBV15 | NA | CATSREGISGNTIYF | TGTGCCACCAGCAGAGAAGGGATCTCTGGAAACACCATATATTTT
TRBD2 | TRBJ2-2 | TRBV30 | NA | CAWSWGLAGDSTGELFF | TGTGCCTGGAGTTGGGGGCTAGCGGGAGACTCTACCGGGGAGCTGTTTTTT
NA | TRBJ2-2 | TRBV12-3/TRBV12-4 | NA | CASSGRRELFF | TGTGCCAGCAGTGGTAGAAGGGAGCTGTTTTTT
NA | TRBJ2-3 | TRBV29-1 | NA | CSAGLLNPDTQYF | TGCAGCGCGGGGCTGCTTAACCCAGATACGCAGTATTTT
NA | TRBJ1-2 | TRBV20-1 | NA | CSARVEQYYGYTF | TGCAGTGCTAGAGTGGAACAGTACTATGGCTACACCTTC
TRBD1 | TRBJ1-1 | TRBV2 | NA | CASSEFLLTGGGYEAFF | TGTGCCAGCAGTGAATTCCTGTTAACAGGGGGCGGGTATGAAGCTTTCTTT
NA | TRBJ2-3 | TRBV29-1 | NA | CSVIDGSTDTQYF | TGCAGCGTTATTGACGGGAGCACAGATACGCAGTATTTT
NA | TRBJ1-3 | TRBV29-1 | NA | CSVAGSSGNTIYF | TGCAGCGTTGCAGGCAGCAGTGGAAACACCATATATTTT
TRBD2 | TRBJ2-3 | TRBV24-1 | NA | CATSAQTSGTDTQYF | TGTGCCACCAGTGCTCAGACTAGCGGGACAGATACGCAGTATTTT
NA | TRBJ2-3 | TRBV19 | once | CASRLRDSSTDTQYF | TGTGCCAGTAGATTGCGGGACTCTAGCACAGATACGCAGTATTTT
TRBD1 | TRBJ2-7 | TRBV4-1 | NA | CASSQVAATGWEQYF | TGCGCCAGCAGCCAAGTCGCCGCGACAGGGTGGGAGCAGTACTTC
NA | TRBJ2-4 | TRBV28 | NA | CATVGGGIAKNIQYF | TGTGCCACCGTCGGCGGGGGCATAGCCAAAAACATTCAGTACTTC
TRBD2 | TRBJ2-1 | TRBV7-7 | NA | CASSRSSGSLNEQFF | TGTGCTAGCAGCCGATCTAGCGGGAGTTTGAATGAGCAGTTCTTC
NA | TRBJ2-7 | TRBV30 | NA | CAWSVRPTLDYEQYF | TGTGCCTGGAGTGTACGGCCCACCCTAGACTACGAGCAGTACTTC
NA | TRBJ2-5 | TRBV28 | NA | CASSGLGGFQETQYF | TGTGCCAGCAGTGGCTTAGGCGGGTTCCAAGAGACCCAGTACTTC
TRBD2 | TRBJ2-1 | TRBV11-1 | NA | CASSLEFSGRPYEQFF | TGTGCCAGCAGCTTAGAATTTAGCGGGAGACCCTATGAGCAGTTCTTC
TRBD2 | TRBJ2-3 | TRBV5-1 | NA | CASSFSGREDTQYF | TGCGCCAGCAGCTTTAGCGGGAGGGAAGATACGCAGTATTTT
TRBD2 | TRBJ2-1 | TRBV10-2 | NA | CASREGAGLAYYNEQFF | TGCGCCAGCAGGGAAGGTGCGGGACTAGCGTACTACAATGAGCAGTTCTTC